These T cell receptor beta chains were read from a single sample in a study of glioma-infiltrating T cells. TCRdb re-called the multiplex PCR reads with MiXCR, one entry per CDR3 protein. The table records under 200,000 distinct CDR3 sequences, more than 35% of them present only once. The sample was glioma tissue, nonneoplastic brain tissue, or PBMCs (not recorded which). The receptors were sampled from a human donor with low-grade glioma or glioblastoma, undergoing nonglioma brain surgery, or in good health (not recorded which). The CDR3 runs from the conserved cysteine through the conserved F or W. A D gene is named only where the DNA matches it firmly. Clone size is shown for a subset of rows, as once, few, many or a class of expanded clone.

j_call d_call clone_size v_call cdr3_nt cdr3_aa
TRBJ2-1 NA NA TRBV12-3/TRBV12-4 TGTGCCAGCAGTTACGGACTACAGGGTGAGCAGTTCTTC CASSYGLQGEQFF
TRBJ2-1 NA many TRBV28 TGTGCCAGCAGTGACTGGGGGTTTTCCAATGAGCAGTTCTTC CASSDWGFSNEQFF
TRBJ2-5 NA NA TRBV3-1 TGTGCCAGCAGCCAAAGACAGTACCAAGAGACCCAGTACTTC CASSQRQYQETQYF
TRBJ2-1 TRBD1 few TRBV24-1 TGTGCCACCAGTGATCGAACCGGGACAGGGTCCCATGAGCAGTTCTTC CATSDRTGTGSHEQFF
TRBJ2-2 TRBD2 many TRBV6-6 TGTGCCAGCAGTTACTTTAGCGGGATGAACACCGGGGAGCTGTTTTTT CASSYFSGMNTGELFF
TRBJ2-3 NA NA TRBV24-1 TGTGCCACCAGTGATTCACAGGGTAGCACAGATACGCAGTATTTT CATSDSQGSTDTQYF
TRBJ2-5 TRBD2 NA TRBV29-1 TGCAGCGTTGAGGGTGGATCAGGGAGGGGATATTCGTCCTTC CSVEGGSGRGYSSF
TRBJ2-5 TRBD1 NA TRBV12-3/TRBV12-4 TGTGCCAGCACTCCGACAGGGACGGGGGAGACCCAGTACTTC CASTPTGTGETQYF
TRBJ1-1 NA few TRBV19 TGTGCCACCACGTCTCCTATGAACACTGAAGCTTTCTTT CATTSPMNTEAFF
TRBJ1-5 NA NA TRBV7-8 TGTGCCAGCAGCCCATACAGGGATAGCAATCAGCCCCAGCATTTT CASSPYRDSNQPQHF
TRBJ1-5 NA NA TRBV6-2/TRBV6-3 TGTGCCATCGGGTCCGCTCTTCAGCCCCAGCATTTT CAIGSALQPQHF
TRBJ2-1 NA NA TRBV6-1 TGTGCCAGCAGTGACGGACAGAGCTCCTACAATGAGCAGTTGTTC CASSDGQSSYNEQLF
TRBJ1-1 NA NA TRBV19 TGTGCCAGCGGAGGGTCTTTTAACACTGAAGCTTTCTTT CASGGSFNTEAFF
TRBJ2-1 NA NA TRBV19 TGTGCCAGTAGTAGCGGGACAGCCAATGAGCAGTTCTTC CASSSGTANEQFF
TRBJ2-5 NA NA TRBV19 TGTGCCAGTAGTAAACAGGAAAGTCAAGAGAGCCAGTACTTC CASSKQESQESQYF
TRBJ2-2 NA few TRBV2 TGTGCCAGCAGGCTAGGAGGGTCCACCGGGGAGCTGTTTTTT CASRLGGSTGELFF
TRBJ2-3 TRBD2 NA TRBV20-1 TGCAGTGCTTTATCGGGAGGGCCCACAGACACGCAGTATTTT CSALSGGPTDTQYF
TRBJ2-1 NA NA TRBV28 TGTGCCAGCAGCCCAGGGGGACTAGTTCATGAGAAGTTCTTC CASSPGGLVHEKFF
TRBJ1-1 NA NA TRBV19 TGTGCCAGCGAAGACAGACTGAACACTGAAGCTTTCTTT CASEDRLNTEAFF
TRBJ1-1 NA NA TRBV3-1 TGTGCCAGCAGGCCTTTTACAGGCTTGAAGACTGAAGCTTTCTTT CASRPFTGLKTEAFF
TRBJ2-3 TRBD2 NA TRBV27 TGTGCCAGCAGTTTAGGCGGGAGGAGGGGCACAGATACGCAGTATTTT CASSLGGRRGTDTQYF
TRBJ2-7 TRBD2 many TRBV6-1 TGTGCCAGCAGGAGGCGCGGGGGAGCGGGAGGACTCTACGAGCAGTACTTC CASRRRGGAGGLYEQYF
TRBJ2-5 NA NA TRBV2 TGTGCCAGCAATCTGGACCAAGAGACCCAGTACTTC CASNLDQETQYF
TRBJ1-1 NA many TRBV7-2 TGTGCCAGCAGCTTAGCAGGCTGGTACACTGAAGCTTTCTTT CASSLAGWYTEAFF
TRBJ2-3 TRBD1 many TRBV28 TGTGCCAGCAGTGAATCGACAGGGGAAACAACAGATACGCAGTATTTT CASSESTGETTDTQYF
TRBJ2-5 TRBD2 many TRBV10-3 TGTGCCATCAGTCCTAGCGGGAGCGGTGAGACCCAGTACTTC CAISPSGSGETQYF
TRBJ1-1 NA many TRBV28 TGTGCCAGCAGTTTAACCAGGAGAGCTTTCTTT CASSLTRRAFF
TRBJ2-1 TRBD2 many TRBV28 TGTGCCGTATCCGGGACTAGCGGGACCTACAATGAGCAGTTCTTC CAVSGTSGTYNEQFF
TRBJ2-5 NA few TRBV4-2 TGTGCCAGCAGCCAAGCGGCGGCGGTCCAAGAGACCCAGTACTTC CASSQAAAVQETQYF
TRBJ1-5 NA NA TRBV12-3/TRBV12-4 TGTGCCAGCAGTTTAGGTATCAATCAGCCCCAGCATTTT CASSLGINQPQHF
TRBJ2-3 TRBD2 NA TRBV5-1 TGCTCCAGCGGCGCCGGGACTAGCCGCACAGATACGCAGTATTTT CSSGAGTSRTDTQYF
TRBJ1-6 NA NA TRBV2 TGTGCCAGAAGGGACACAAATAATTCACCCCTCCACTTT CARRDTNNSPLHF
TRBJ1-1 NA many TRBV6-6 TGTGCCAGCAGTTACTCAGAGCAAAGGACTGAAGCTTTCTTT CASSYSEQRTEAFF
TRBJ2-1 TRBD2 few TRBV4-1 TGCGCCAGCAGCCAAGTCCGGGACTATTATGAGCAGTTCTTC CASSQVRDYYEQFF
TRBJ2-1 NA few TRBV24-1 TGTGCCACCATGGAGGGGCGCTGGGGGAATGAGCAGTTCTTC CATMEGRWGNEQFF
TRBJ1-3 NA NA TRBV2 TGTGCCAGCAGTCAGGGGCTTTCCTCTGGAAACACCATATATTTT CASSQGLSSGNTIYF
TRBJ2-1 NA NA TRBV12-3/TRBV12-4 TGTGCCAGCAGTTTAAGGGACGGCGCCTACAATGAGCAGTTCTTC CASSLRDGAYNEQFF
TRBJ2-1 NA many TRBV27 TGTGCCACCTCGACTAGCTCCTACAATGAGCAGTTCTTC CATSTSSYNEQFF
TRBJ1-1 NA many TRBV12-3/TRBV12-4 TGTGCCAGCAGTACCGAATGGGGCACTGAAGCTTTCTTT CASSTEWGTEAFF
TRBJ2-5 TRBD2 NA TRBV7-9 TGTGCCAGTAACCTAGCGGGAGGGCCCCGGGAGACCCAGTACTTC CASNLAGGPRETQYF
TRBJ2-1 NA many TRBV20-1 TGCAGTGCTAGAGATGCCGCTGCCTTCTACAATGAGCAGTTCTTC CSARDAAAFYNEQFF
TRBJ2-3 TRBD1 NA TRBV6-2/TRBV6-3 TGTGCCAGCAGCGCCGACGGGACAGATACGAAGTATTTT CASSADGTDTKYF
TRBJ1-3 NA few TRBV12-3/TRBV12-4 TGTGCCAGCAGTTTAAGGTCAAACTCTGGAAACACCATATATTTT CASSLRSNSGNTIYF
TRBJ2-2 NA many TRBV24-1 TGTGCCACCAGAGGGACAATCGACACCGGGGAGCTGTTTTTT CATRGTIDTGELFF
TRBJ1-1 TRBD1 NA TRBV29-1 TGCAGCGTCGACAGGGGCCAGAGGAACACTGAAGCTTTCTTT CSVDRGQRNTEAFF
TRBJ2-1 NA NA TRBV28 TGTGCCAGCAGCGTAGCGGTAGGGCGAAATGAGCAGTTCTTC CASSVAVGRNEQFF
TRBJ2-7 TRBD1 many TRBV28 TGTGCCAGCAGTATCACGGACAGGGCTTACGAGCAGTACTTC CASSITDRAYEQYF
TRBJ1-6 NA NA TRBV4-1 TGCGCCAGCAGTCTGATCCAGGGACAAAATTACCAAGTCCCTTCACCCGTCCACTTT CASSLIQGQNYQVPSPVHF
TRBJ2-1 NA few TRBV3-1 TGTGCCAGCAGCCAAACCCCTCCGAGGGTGGGGACCTACAATGAGCAGTTCTTC CASSQTPPRVGTYNEQFF
TRBJ2-7 NA many TRBV20-1 TGCAGTGCCCCCGGGGGCTACGAGCAGTACTTC CSAPGGYEQYF
TRBJ1-1 TRBD1 few TRBV3-1 TGTGCCAGCAGCCAAAACCAGGGGGCTGAGGCTTTCTTT CASSQNQGAEAFF
TRBJ2-1 NA NA TRBV14 TGTGCCAGCAGCATAACCCCCTTTCAGGGGGGCAATGAGCAGTTCTTC CASSITPFQGGNEQFF
TRBJ2-1 TRBD1 NA TRBV7-2 TGTGCCAGCAGCTGGAAAACAGGGGGCTACAATGAGCAGTTCTTC CASSWKTGGYNEQFF